These 24 T cell receptor beta chains originate from one sample sequenced in a study of response to subunit inactivated influenza vaccine. One entry per CDR3 protein results from TCRdb running MiXCR on the RT-PCR reads. The repertoire holds around 570,000 distinct CDR3 sequences, 7.6% seen once, with 10% to 15% in the top ten. The sample in question was PBMCs from blood, obtained about 23 months after vaccination. Receptor source: a man between 50 and 75 years old who received an inactivated influenza vaccine.

This clonotype was observed a handful of times. The rearrangement joins TRBV7-2 to TRBJ2-1; no firm D call. CDR1 and CDR2 (germline): SGHTA, FQGNSA. The V gene lost 1 base and the J gene lost 10 bases, with 8 bases spanning the gap. The CDR3 spans 12 residues. The CDR3 loop is CASSLGVREQFF. The CDR3 bases are TGTGCCAGCAGCTTAGGGGTGCGGGAGCAGTTCTTC.

This clonotype was found a few times. V is TRBV12-3 or TRBV12-4 and J is TRBJ1-1, with D possibly matching TRBD1 (5 bases). With 6 bases removed from V and 2 bases from J, the gap between germline ends came to 10 bases. The CDR3 contains 13 residues. CDR3 DNA: TGTGCCAGCAGGGGACGGAGAAACACTGAAGCTTTCTTT. This translates into CASRGRRNTEAFF.

The rearrangement links TRBV14 to TRBJ2-5; 11 bases are shared with TRBD1. The V segment lost 4 bases and the J segment 5 bases; nucleotides outside the gene matches: 6. This CDR3 has 15 amino acids. From germline, CDR1 is SGHDN and CDR2 FVKESK. CDR3 loop: CASSLRTGGLETQYF. In DNA form, the CDR3 reads TGTGCCAGCAGCCTACGGACAGGGGGCTTGGAGACCCAGTACTTC.

The V gene is TRBV20-1, the J gene TRBJ1-3; no definite D call. The CDR3 loop spans 15 amino acids. Trimming pared 2 bases from V and 0 bases from J, leaving 11 bases between. CDR1 DFQATT and CDR2 SNEGSKA come from the germline V gene (reference sequence). CDR3 sequence: CSARNWENSGNTIYF. CDR3 DNA sequence: TGCAGTGCTAGAAATTGGGAGAACTCTGGAAACACCATATATTTT.

Ten or more counts support this clonotype. The CDR3 here is CSASFLAGAGETQYF. CDR3 DNA sequence: TGCAGTGCTAGTTTTCTAGCGGGAGCTGGGGAGACCCAGTACTTC. This sequence joins TRBV20-1 and TRBJ2-5; 10 bases match TRBD2. CDR1 and CDR2 from the germline V gene are DFQATT and SNEGSKA (reference sequence). CDR3 size: 15 residues. The V gene end was trimmed by 3 bases and the J gene end by 5 bases; junction bases not matched to a gene: 9.

This clonotype was detected only a few times. The J gene is TRBJ2-7, the V gene TRBV7-6, with 7 bases matching TRBD1. Trimming took 4 bases from V and 4 from J; bases not matched to a gene: 10. Looked up from germline, CDR1 is SGHVS and CDR2 is FNYEAQ. The CDR3 runs 15 residues. The CDR3 region is CASSSLRDSIYEQYF. The CDR3, as DNA: TGTGCCAGCAGCTCACTCCGGGACAGCATATACGAGCAGTACTTC.

This clonotype was observed many times. The V gene is TRBV6-5, the J gene TRBJ1-5, with D possibly TRBD1 on 5 matching bases. CDR3 length: 15 residues. CDR1 and CDR2 (germline): MNHEY, SVGAGI. V shed 0 bases and J shed 6 bases, with 12 bases lying between them. In DNA, the CDR3 is TGTGCCAGCAGTTACTCGGGCGGGGCTAGTCAGCCCCAGCATTTT. Translation gives CASSYSGGASQPQHF.

This clonotype was observed a few times. The gene calls are TRBV6-1 and TRBJ2-6; D is unclear. Germline V CDR1 and CDR2: MNHNS, SASEGT. The CDR3 extends over 16 amino acids. Between the trimmed V and J ends, which lost 6 bases and 2 bases, there was a span of 14 bases. The CDR3 nucleotides are TGTGCCAGCAGAAGACGACGGATTGCTGGGGCCAACGTCCTGACTTTC. It encodes CASRRRRIAGANVLTF.

The table lists this clonotype with many counts. This chain joins TRBV19 and TRBJ2-7; 7 bases align to TRBD2. Germline V gene sequence: CDR1 LNHDA, CDR2 SQIVND (reference sequence). CDR3 size: 15 residues. Trimming removed 6 bases from V and 5 bases from J; junction bases left unmatched: 13. The CDR3 reads CASRKVASGWNEQYF. The CDR3 nucleotides are TGTGCCAGTAGGAAAGTGGCTAGCGGTTGGAACGAGCAGTACTTC.

This clonotype has at least ten counts. J is TRBJ2-7 and V is TRBV9; D unresolved. This CDR3 is built from 14 residues. V dropped 0 bases and J dropped 2 bases, with 9 bases sitting between them. Germline V gene data show CDR1 as SGDLS and CDR2 as YYNGEE. The CDR3 DNA reads as TGTGCCAGCAGCGTAGCGCGCGAAACCTACGAGCAGTACTTC. Its translation is CASSVARETYEQYF.

The sample holds many counts of this clonotype. The chain recombines TRBV3-1 with TRBJ1-3; D gene ambiguous. Germline lookup yields CDR1 LGHDT and CDR2 YNNKEL (reference sequence). The CDR3 is made up of 15 amino acids. The V end was cut by 4 bases, the J end by 0 bases, with 10 bases between. The CDR3 reads CASSPTRFSGNTIYF. CDR3 in DNA: TGTGCCAGCAGCCCGACCCGCTTCTCTGGAAACACCATATATTTT.

The rearrangement links TRBV20-1 to TRBJ1-1; 8 bases line up with TRBD1. Trimming cost V 2 bases and J 6 bases; bases outside gene matches: 14. CDR3 length equals 16 residues. The germline gives CDR1 DFQATT, CDR2 SNEGSKA (reference sequence). As DNA, the CDR3 is TGCAGTGCTAGACAATTCACAGGGGGTGGTGTGGCTGAAGCTTTCTTT. Translation: CSARQFTGGGVAEAFF.

This clonotype was counted a few times. The chain recombines TRBV6-5 with TRBJ2-2; 9 nucleotides match TRBD2. V was clipped by 4 bases and J by 5 bases; unmatched bases: 11. Germline V gene sequence: CDR1 MNHEY, CDR2 SVGAGI. The CDR3 extends over 17 amino acids. CDR3 in amino acids: CASSFSAGGSRTGELFF. Here the CDR3 DNA reads TGTGCCAGCAGTTTCTCAGCGGGGGGCTCGAGGACCGGGGAGCTGTTTTTT.

This sequence joins TRBV20-1 and TRBJ1-5; 10 bases map to TRBD1. The CDR3 has 17 residues. CDR1 is DFQATT and CDR2 is SNEGSKA in the germline V gene (reference sequence). With 3 bases clipped from V and 3 bases from J, the junction kept 11 bases outside the gene matches. CDR3 coding DNA: TGCAGTGCTAGTCCGGGACAGGGGCCCCGGTACAATCAGCCCCAGCATTTT. This codes for CSASPGQGPRYNQPQHF.

The table lists this clonotype with a few counts. This rearrangement joins TRBV29-1 to TRBJ2-3; possibly TRBD1 for D (5 bases). This CDR3 has 14 amino acids. Germline V gene data show CDR1 as SQVTM and CDR2 as ANQGSEA. Trimming took 4 bases from V and 6 from J, leaving 17 bases between them. This chain's CDR3 is CSVGIQGGRDTQYF. The DNA of the CDR3 is TGCAGCGTTGGAATCCAGGGTGGTCGTGATACGCAGTATTTT.

In this sample, this clonotype turned up a few times. The V call is TRBV7-8, the J call TRBJ2-2, with unresolved D. Trimming took 4 bases from V and 0 from J, leaving 9 bases between them. The V gene's germline CDR1 is SGHVS and CDR2 FQNEAQ. This CDR3 has 15 residues. CDR3 coding DNA: TGTGCCAGCAGCTATACCGCAGCGAACACCGGGGAGCTGTTTTTT. Its protein is CASSYTAANTGELFF.

This clonotype was observed many times. The rearrangement joins TRBV4-1 to TRBJ2-1; D is perhaps TRBD1 (6 bases). CDR1 is MGHRA, CDR2 YSYEKL, per germline. Trimming took 6 bases from V and 5 from J, leaving 17 bases between them. The CDR3 extends over 15 amino acids. The CDR3 spells CASRLTGTDHNEQFF. The CDR3 bases are TGCGCCAGCAGACTTACAGGGACGGACCACAATGAGCAGTTCTTC.

This clonotype was recorded many times. The chain uses TRBV29-1 and TRBJ1-2; D is possibly TRBD1 (5 bases). Germline V gives CDR1 SQVTM, CDR2 ANQGSEA. This CDR3 has 10 amino acids. The V gene lost 3 bases and the J gene lost 6 bases, with 5 bases spanning the gap. The CDR3 DNA reads as TGCAGCGTTGACAGGGATGGCTACACCTTC. Residues: CSVDRDGYTF. The full variable domain, completed using reference TRBV29-1 and TRBJ1-2, is SAVISQKPSRDICQRGTSLTIQCQVDSQVTMMFWYRQQPGQSLTLIATANQGSEATYESGFVIDKFPISRPNLTFSTLTVSNMSPEDSSIYLCSVDRDGYTFGSGTRLTVV.

At least ten counts were recorded for this clonotype. This sequence joins TRBV27 and TRBJ1-2; D is possibly TRBD1 (6 bases). The CDR3 has 20 amino acids. V dropped 6 bases and J dropped 3 bases, with 32 bases sitting between them. CDR1 is MNHEY and CDR2 is SMNVEV in the germline V gene (reference sequence). CDR3 nucleotide sequence: TGTGCCAGCAGCCTTTCACTTCCCAGGGGTCGTTCCCAAACCGACTATGGCTACACCTTC. Translating it yields CASSLSLPRGRSQTDYGYTF.

This clonotype was recorded many times. The chain joins TRBV12-3 or TRBV12-4 to TRBJ1-6, with D unresolved. The CDR3 has 12 residues. V was cut by 3 bases and J by 7 bases, with 4 bases left in between. CDR3 nucleotides: TGTGCCAGCAGTTTCCGGAATTCACCCCTCCACTTT. This translates into CASSFRNSPLHF.

The chain carries TRBV21-1 and TRBJ2-3; the DNA was not used to check the table's D call, TRBD1. TRBV21-1 is tagged as a pseudogene. This CDR3 region has 16 residues. CDR3 coding DNA: TGTGCCAGCAGCAACCCTTCCGGGACCTACACAGATACGCAGTATTTT. Its protein product is CASSNPSGTYTDTQYF.

The rearrangement uses TRBV18 and TRBJ1-5; unclear D gene. The CDR3 is made up of 14 amino acids. V lost 2 bases, J lost 0 bases, and 5 bases lay in between. CDR1 is KGHSH, CDR2 LQKENI, per germline. The CDR3 region has the DNA TGTGCCAGCTCACCATCCGATAGCAATCAGCCCCAGCATTTT. Residues: CASSPSDSNQPQHF.

This clonotype was detected a few times. The chain recombines TRBV5-1 with TRBJ2-1, with D perhaps TRBD2 (6 bases). The germline V and J ends were trimmed by 6 bases and 0 bases, with 16 bases remaining between them. In germline, CDR1 is SGHRS, CDR2 YFSETQ. This CDR3 has 16 amino acids. The CDR3 spells CASTPGGLSSYNEQFF. The CDR3 nucleotides are TGCGCCAGCACCCCTGGGGGGTTGAGCTCCTACAATGAGCAGTTCTTC.

This clonotype occurred a few times. This chain uses TRBV7-2 with TRBJ2-5, with 9 bases identical to TRBD1. V trimming: 5 bases; J trimming: 5 bases; junction bases outside the gene matches: 9. CDR3 size: 15 residues. CDR1 is SGHTA and CDR2 is FQGNSA in the germline V gene. The CDR3 DNA reads TGTGCCAGCAGCAAGGGACAGGGTGGGGGGGAGACCCAGTACTTC. Amino acid sequence: CASSKGQGGGETQYF.